This T cell receptor beta chain was observed in a study of cytomegalovirus exposure and HLA in healthy donors. Study-level findings and limits: It was likely that a cluster of highly shared sequence variants was a sequencing artifact. The investigators catalogued some 150 TCR beta chains as cytomegalovirus-associated.

A multiplex PCR was run with 60 Vbeta primers and 13 Jbeta primers. The repertoire was sequenced with immunoSEQ multiplex PCR; TCRdb's copy has only in-frame clones and lacks some. Recorded for this sample: some 130,000 clones. As concerns this clone: Its target is not known.

Looked up from germline, CDR1 is LNHNV and CDR2 is YYDKDF (reference sequence). With 2 bases clipped from V and 4 bases from J, the junction kept 5 bases outside the gene matches. The CDR3 totals 15 residues. The TCR comes from a woman aged 40 to 49 in good health and CMV-seropositive. Sequencing used PBMCs. This sequence joins TRBV15 and TRBJ2-3, with 8 positions matching TRBD1. CDR3 amino acids: CATSRTRTGPDTQYF. DNA for the CDR3: TGTGCCACCAGCAGAACGAGGACAGGGCCAGATACGCAGTATTTT.